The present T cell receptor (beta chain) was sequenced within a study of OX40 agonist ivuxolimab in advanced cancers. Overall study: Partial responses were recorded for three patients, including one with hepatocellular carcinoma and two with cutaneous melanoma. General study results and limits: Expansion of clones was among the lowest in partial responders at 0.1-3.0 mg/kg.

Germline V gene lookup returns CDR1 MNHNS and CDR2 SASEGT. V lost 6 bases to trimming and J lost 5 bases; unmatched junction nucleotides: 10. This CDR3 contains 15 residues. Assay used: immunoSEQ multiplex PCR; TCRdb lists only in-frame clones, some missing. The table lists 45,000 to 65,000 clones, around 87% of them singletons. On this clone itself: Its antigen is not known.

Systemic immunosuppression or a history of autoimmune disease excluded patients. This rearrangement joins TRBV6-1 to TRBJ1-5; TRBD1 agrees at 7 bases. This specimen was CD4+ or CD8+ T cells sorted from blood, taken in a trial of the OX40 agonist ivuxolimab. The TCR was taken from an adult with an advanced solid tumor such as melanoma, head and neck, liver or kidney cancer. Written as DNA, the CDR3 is TGTGCCAGCAGCCGCACAGGGGTTGAGGATCAGCCCCAGCATTTT. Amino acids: CASSRTGVEDQPQHF.